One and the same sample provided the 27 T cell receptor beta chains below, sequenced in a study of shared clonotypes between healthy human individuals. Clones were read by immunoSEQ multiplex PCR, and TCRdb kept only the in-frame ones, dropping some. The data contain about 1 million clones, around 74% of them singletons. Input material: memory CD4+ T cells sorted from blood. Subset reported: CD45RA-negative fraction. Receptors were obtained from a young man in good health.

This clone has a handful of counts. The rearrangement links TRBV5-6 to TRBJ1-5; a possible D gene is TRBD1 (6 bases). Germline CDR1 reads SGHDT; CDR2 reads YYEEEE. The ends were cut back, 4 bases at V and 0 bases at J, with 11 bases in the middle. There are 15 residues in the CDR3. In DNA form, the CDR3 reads TGTGCCAGCAGCCGCGGACAGCATAGCAATCAGCCCCAGCATTTT. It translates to CASSRGQHSNQPQHF.

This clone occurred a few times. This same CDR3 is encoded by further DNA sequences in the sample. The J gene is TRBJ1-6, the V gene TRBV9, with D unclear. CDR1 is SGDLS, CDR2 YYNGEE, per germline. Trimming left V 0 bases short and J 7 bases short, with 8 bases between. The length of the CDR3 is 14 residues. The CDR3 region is CASSVARENSPLHF. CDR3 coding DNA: TGTGCCAGCAGCGTAGCGAGGGAGAATTCACCCCTCCACTTT.

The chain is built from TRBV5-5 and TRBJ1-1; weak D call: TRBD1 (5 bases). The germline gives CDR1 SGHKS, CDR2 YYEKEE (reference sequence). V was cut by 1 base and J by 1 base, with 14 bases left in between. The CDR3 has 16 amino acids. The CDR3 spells CASSLRGEPANTEAFF. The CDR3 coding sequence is TGTGCCAGCAGCTTGAGGGGTGAGCCCGCGAACACTGAAGCTTTCTTT.

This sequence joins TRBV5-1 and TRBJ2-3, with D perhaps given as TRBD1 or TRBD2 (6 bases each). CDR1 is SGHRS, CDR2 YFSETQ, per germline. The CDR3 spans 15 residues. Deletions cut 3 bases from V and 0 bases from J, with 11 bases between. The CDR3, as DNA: TGCGCCAGCAGCTACCGGGGGCCGAGCACAGATACGCAGTATTTT. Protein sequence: CASSYRGPSTDTQYF.

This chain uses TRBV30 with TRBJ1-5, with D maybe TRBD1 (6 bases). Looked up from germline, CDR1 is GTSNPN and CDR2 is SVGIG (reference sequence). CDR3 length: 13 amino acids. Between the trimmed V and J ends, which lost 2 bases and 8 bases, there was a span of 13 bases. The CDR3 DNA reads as TGTGCCTGGAGTACAGGGTCGGAGAAGCCCCAGCATTTT. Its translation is CAWSTGSEKPQHF.

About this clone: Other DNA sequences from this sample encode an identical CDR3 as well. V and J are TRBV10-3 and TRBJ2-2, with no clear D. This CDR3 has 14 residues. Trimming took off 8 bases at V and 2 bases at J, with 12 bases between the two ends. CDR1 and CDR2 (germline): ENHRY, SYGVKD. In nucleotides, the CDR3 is TGTGCCATCGGGGAAGGGCTTAACACCGGGGAGCTGTTTTTT. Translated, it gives CAIGEGLNTGELFF.

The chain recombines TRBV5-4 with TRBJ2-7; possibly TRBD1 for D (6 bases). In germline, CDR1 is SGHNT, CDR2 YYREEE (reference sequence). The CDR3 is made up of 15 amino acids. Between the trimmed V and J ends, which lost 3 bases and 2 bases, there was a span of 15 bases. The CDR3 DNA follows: TGTGCCAGCAGCTCTCAGACAGGAAGGGCCTACGAGCAGTACTTC. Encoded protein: CASSSQTGRAYEQYF.

The CDR3 here is CASHGVGRGVKADTQYF. The CDR3 DNA is TGTGCCAGCCATGGGGTTGGTCGGGGGGTAAAGGCAGATACGCAGTATTTT. The chain uses TRBV2 and TRBJ2-3; 7 positions match TRBD2. CDR3 length: 17 residues. CDR1 and CDR2 from the germline V gene are SNHLY and FYNNEI. V shed 8 bases and J 4 bases; nucleotides not matched to a gene: 18.

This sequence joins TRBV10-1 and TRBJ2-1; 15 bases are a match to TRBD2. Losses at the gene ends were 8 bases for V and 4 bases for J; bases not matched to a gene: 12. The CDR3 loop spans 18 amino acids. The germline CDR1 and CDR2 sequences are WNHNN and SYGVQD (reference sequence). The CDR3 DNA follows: TGCGCCAGCCCCCCCGGACTAGCGGGAGGGCGGCGGTACAATGAGCAGTTCTTC. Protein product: CASPPGLAGGRRYNEQFF.

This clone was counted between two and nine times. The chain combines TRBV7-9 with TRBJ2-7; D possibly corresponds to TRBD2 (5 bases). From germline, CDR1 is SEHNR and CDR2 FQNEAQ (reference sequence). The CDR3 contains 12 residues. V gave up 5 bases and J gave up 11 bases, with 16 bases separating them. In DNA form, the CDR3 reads TGTGCCAGCAGCCCGTCCAGCGGTAGGAAGTACTTC. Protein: CASSPSSGRKYF.

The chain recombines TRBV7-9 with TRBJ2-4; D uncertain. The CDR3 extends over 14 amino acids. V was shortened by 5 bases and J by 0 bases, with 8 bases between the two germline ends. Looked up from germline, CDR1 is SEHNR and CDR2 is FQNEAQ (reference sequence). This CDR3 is CASSPELAKNIQYF. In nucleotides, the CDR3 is TGTGCCAGCAGCCCTGAGCTAGCCAAAAACATTCAGTACTTC. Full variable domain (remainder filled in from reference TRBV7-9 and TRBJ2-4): DTGVSQNPRHKITKRGQNVTFRCDPISEHNRLYWYRQTLGQGPEFLTYFQNEAQLEKSRLLSDRFSAERPKGSFSTLEIQRTEQGDSAMYLCASSPELAKNIQYFGAGTRLSVL.

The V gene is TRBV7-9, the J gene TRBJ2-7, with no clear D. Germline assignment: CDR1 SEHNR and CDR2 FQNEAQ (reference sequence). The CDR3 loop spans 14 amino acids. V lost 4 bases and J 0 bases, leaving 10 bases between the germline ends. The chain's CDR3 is CASSSTSSSYEQYF. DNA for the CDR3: TGTGCCAGCAGCTCGACCAGTAGCTCCTACGAGCAGTACTTC.

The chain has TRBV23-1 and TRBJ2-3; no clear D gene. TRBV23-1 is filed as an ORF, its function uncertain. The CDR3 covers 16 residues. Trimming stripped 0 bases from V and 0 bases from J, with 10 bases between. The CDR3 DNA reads TGCGCCAGCAGTCAATCCTGCGGAGTTAGCACAGATACGCAGTATTTT. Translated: CASSQSCGVSTDTQYF.

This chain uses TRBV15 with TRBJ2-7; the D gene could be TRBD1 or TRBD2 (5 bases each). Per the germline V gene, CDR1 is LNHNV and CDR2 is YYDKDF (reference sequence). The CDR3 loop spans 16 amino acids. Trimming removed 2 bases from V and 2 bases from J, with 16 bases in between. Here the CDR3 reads CATSRPGGGFPYEQYF. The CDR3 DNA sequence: TGTGCCACCAGCAGACCAGGTGGGGGTTTCCCCTACGAGCAGTACTTC.

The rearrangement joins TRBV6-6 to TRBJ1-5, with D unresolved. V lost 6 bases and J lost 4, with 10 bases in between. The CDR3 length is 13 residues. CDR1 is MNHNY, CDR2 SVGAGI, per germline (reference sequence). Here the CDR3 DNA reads TGTGCCAGCAGGCGGGAGGAAAATCAGCCCCAGCATTTT. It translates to CASRREENQPQHF.

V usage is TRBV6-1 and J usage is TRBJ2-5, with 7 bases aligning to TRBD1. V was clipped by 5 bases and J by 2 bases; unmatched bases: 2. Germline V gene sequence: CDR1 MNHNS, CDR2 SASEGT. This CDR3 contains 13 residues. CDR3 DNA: TGTGCCAGCAGTAGGGGACAGCAAGAGACCCAGTACTTC. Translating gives CASSRGQQETQYF.

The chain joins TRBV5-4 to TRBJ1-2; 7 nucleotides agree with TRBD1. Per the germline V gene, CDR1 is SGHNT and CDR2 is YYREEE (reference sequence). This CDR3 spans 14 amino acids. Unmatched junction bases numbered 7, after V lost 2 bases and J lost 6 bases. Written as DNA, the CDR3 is TGTGCCAGCAGCTTAAAACAGGGGTTCAATGGCTACACCTTC. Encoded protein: CASSLKQGFNGYTF.

The CDR3 nucleotides read TGTGCCAGCTCACCACCGAATTTTGGAGGGGAGGGACGAGCTTTCTTT. Its protein product is CASSPPNFGGEGRAFF. The chain recombines TRBV18 with TRBJ1-1; D possibly corresponds to TRBD1 (5 bases). Trimming removed 0 bases from V and 10 bases from J, with 21 bases in between. This CDR3 contains 16 residues. Germline-derived CDR1 and CDR2 are KGHSH and LQKENI.

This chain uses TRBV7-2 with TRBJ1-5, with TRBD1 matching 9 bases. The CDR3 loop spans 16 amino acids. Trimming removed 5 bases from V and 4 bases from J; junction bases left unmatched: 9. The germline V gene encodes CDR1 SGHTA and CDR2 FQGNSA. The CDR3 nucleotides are TGTGCCAGCAGCCCTACAGGGGGCTTTATAAATCAGCCCCAGCATTTT. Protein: CASSPTGGFINQPQHF. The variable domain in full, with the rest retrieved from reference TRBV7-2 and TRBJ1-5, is GAGVSQSPSNKVTEKGKDVELRCDPISGHTALYWYRQSLGQGLEFLIYFQGNSAPDKSGLPSDRFSAERTGGSVSTLTIQRTQQEDSAVYLCASSPTGGFINQPQHFGDGTRLSIL.

DNA of the CDR3: TGTGCCAGCAGCTTACTCCGCAGGGTAGACGGCTACACCTTC. Amino acid sequence: CASSLLRRVDGYTF. The V call is TRBV7-3, the J call TRBJ1-2; D is possibly TRBD1 (5 bases). V was cut by 2 bases and J by 8 bases, with 15 bases left in between. Germline lookup yields CDR1 SGHTA and CDR2 FQGTGA. The CDR3 totals 14 residues.

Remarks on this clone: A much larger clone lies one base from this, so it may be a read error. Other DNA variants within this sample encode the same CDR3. Written as DNA, the CDR3 is TGTGCCAGCAGCTTGTTAGGTTCTAGCGGATTCCAAGAGACCCAGTACTTC. The encoded protein is CASSLLGSSGFQETQYF. The V and J genes are TRBV7-9 and TRBJ2-5, with 7 bases that match TRBD2. The ends lost 3 bases at V and 1 base at J; junction bases unmatched: 11. The CDR3 is 17 residues long. Germline CDR1 SEHNR, CDR2 FQNEAQ (reference sequence).

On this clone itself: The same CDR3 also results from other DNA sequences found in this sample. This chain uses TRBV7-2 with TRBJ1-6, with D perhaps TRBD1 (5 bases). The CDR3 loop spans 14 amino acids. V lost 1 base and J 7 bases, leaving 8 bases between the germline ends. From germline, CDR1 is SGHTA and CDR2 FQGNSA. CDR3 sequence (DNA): TGTGCCAGCAGCTTAGGAGGGACCAATTCACCCCTCCACTTT. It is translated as CASSLGGTNSPLHF.

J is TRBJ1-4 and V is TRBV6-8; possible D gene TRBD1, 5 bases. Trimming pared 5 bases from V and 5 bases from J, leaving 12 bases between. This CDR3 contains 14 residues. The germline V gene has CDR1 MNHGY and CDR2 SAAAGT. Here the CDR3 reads CASSESGGNEKLFF. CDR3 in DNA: TGTGCCAGCAGTGAGTCGGGGGGGAATGAAAAACTGTTTTTT.

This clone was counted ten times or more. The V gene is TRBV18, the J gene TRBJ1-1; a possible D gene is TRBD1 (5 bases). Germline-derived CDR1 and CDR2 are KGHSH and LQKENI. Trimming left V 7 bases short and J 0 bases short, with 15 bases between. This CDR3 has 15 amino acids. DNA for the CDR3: TGTGCCAGCTTCACCACCCAGGGCATGAACACTGAAGCTTTCTTT. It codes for CASFTTQGMNTEAFF.

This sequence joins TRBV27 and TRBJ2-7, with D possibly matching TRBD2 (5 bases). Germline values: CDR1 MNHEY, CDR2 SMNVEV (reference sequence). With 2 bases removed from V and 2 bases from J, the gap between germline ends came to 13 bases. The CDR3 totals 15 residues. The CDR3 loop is CASSLGGPSTYEQYF. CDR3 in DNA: TGTGCCAGCAGTTTAGGCGGACCTAGCACCTACGAGCAGTACTTC.

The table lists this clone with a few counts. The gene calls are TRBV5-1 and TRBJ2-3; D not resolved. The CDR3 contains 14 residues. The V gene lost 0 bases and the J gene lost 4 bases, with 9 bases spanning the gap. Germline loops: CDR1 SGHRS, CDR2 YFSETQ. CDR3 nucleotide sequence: TGCGCCAGCAGCTTGGAAATACAGCCAGATACGCAGTATTTT. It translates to CASSLEIQPDTQYF.

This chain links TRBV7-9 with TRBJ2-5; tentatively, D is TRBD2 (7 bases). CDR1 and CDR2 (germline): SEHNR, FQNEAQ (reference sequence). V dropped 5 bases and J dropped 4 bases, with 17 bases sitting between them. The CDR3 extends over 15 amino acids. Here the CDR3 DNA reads TGTGCCAGCAGCGGTGGGAGGGGGGCTGGAGAGACCCAGTACTTC. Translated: CASSGGRGAGETQYF. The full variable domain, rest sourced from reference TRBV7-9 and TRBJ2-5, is DTGVSQNPRHKITKRGQNVTFRCDPISEHNRLYWYRQTLGQGPEFLTYFQNEAQLEKSRLLSDRFSAERPKGSFSTLEIQRTEQGDSAMYLCASSGGRGAGETQYFGPGTRLLVL.